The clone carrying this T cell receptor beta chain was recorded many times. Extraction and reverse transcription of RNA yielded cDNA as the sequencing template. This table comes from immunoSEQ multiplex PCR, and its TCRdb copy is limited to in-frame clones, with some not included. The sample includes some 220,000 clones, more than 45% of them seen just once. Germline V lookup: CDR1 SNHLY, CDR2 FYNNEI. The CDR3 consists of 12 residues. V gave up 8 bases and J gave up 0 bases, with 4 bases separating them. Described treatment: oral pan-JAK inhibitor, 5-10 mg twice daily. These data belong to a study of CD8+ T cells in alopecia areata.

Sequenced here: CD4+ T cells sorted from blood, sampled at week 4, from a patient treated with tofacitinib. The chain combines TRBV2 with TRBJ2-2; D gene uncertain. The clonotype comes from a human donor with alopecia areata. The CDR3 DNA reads TGTGCCAGCGGCGCGAACACCGGGGAGCTGTTTTTT. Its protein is CASGANTGELFF.